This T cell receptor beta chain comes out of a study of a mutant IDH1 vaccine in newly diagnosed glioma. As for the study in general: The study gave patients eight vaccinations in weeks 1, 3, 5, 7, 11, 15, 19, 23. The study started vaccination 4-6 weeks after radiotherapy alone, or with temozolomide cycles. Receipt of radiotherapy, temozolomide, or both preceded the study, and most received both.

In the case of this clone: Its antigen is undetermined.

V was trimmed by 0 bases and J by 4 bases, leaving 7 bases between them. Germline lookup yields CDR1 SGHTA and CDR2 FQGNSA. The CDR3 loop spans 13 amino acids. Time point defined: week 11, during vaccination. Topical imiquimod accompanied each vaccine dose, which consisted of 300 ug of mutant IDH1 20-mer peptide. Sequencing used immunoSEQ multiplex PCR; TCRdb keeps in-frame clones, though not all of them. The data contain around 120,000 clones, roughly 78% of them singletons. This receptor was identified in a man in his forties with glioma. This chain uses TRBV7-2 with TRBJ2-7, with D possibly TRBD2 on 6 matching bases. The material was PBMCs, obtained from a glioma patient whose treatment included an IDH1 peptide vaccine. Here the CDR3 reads CASSLAGGYEQYF. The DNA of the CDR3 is TGTGCCAGCAGCTTAGCCGGGGGATACGAGCAGTACTTC.